What follows are 21 T cell receptor beta chains derived from one specimen sequenced in a study of cytomegalovirus exposure and HLA in healthy donors. With 60 Vbeta and 13 Jbeta primers, the PCR was carried out. Profiled with immunoSEQ multiplex PCR; TCRdb holds only in-frame clones, not every one. The sample lists roughly 160,000 clones, roughly 80% occurring once. Material: PBMCs. These receptors all stem from a female donor in good health and CMV-seronegative.

The rearrangement links TRBV7-9 to TRBJ2-3; TRBD2 agrees at 9 bases. Germline values: CDR1 SEHNR, CDR2 FQNEAQ (reference sequence). Trimming cost V 0 bases and J 5 bases; bases outside gene matches: 9. This CDR3 comprises 17 residues. CDR3 sequence (DNA): TGTGCCAGCAGCTTAGCGCTAGCGGGGCCAATGGGAGATACGCAGTATTTT. Amino acids: CASSLALAGPMGDTQYF.

The chain uses TRBV2 and TRBJ2-1; D may be TRBD2 (5 bases). This CDR3 has 13 amino acids. Per germline, CDR1 SNHLY and CDR2 FYNNEI. The V gene lost 10 bases and the J gene lost 6 bases, with 16 bases spanning the gap. In nucleotides, the CDR3 is TGTGCCATGGTCCGGGATACTTCCAATGAGCAGTTCTTC. It encodes CAMVRDTSNEQFF.

This chain joins TRBV7-9 and TRBJ2-2; TRBD2 might be the D (6 bases). CDR1 is SEHNR and CDR2 is FQNEAQ in the germline V gene (reference sequence). This CDR3 comprises 15 residues. Trimming shortened V by 5 bases and J by 4 bases, and 14 bases separated the two germline ends. The CDR3 region is CASSRGAGFTGELFF. The CDR3 DNA reads as TGTGCCAGCAGCCGCGGGGCCGGGTTCACCGGGGAGCTGTTTTTT.

The chain has TRBV6-6 and TRBJ1-2, with 10 bases identical to TRBD1. Germline lookup yields CDR1 MNHNY and CDR2 SVGAGI (reference sequence). This CDR3 comprises 15 residues. The J segment lost 4 bases and the V segment lost 4 bases, leaving 6 bases of the junction unmatched. This chain's CDR3 is CASSLRGQGLYGYTF. The CDR3 region has the DNA TGTGCCAGCAGTTTACGGGGACAGGGGCTCTATGGCTACACCTTC.

The chain has TRBV5-1 and TRBJ2-3; D not resolved. The germline V and J ends were trimmed by 4 bases and 2 bases, with 11 bases remaining between them. CDR1 SGHRS and CDR2 YFSETQ come from the germline V gene. The CDR3 totals 14 residues. This chain's CDR3 is CASSLRPLTDTQYF. The CDR3 DNA follows: TGCGCCAGCAGCCTACGCCCCCTCACAGATACGCAGTATTTT.

V usage is TRBV9 and J usage is TRBJ2-1; 14 nucleotides agree with TRBD2. Trimming at V came to 3 bases and at J to 6 bases, leaving 2 bases not matched to a gene. The germline V gene encodes CDR1 SGDLS and CDR2 YYNGEE. The CDR3 runs 15 residues. CDR3 bases: TGTGCCAGCAGCGGGACTAGCGGGAGGATCAATGAGCAGTTCTTC. Translation gives CASSGTSGRINEQFF.

The chain joins TRBV4-3 to TRBJ2-5; maybe TRBD2 (6 bases). The CDR3 loop spans 13 amino acids. Germline V CDR1 and CDR2: LGHNA, YSLEER. V lost 4 bases and J 5 bases, leaving 11 bases between the germline ends. The CDR3 sequence is CASSREVGETQYF. CDR3 bases: TGCGCCAGCAGCCGGGAGGTTGGGGAGACCCAGTACTTC.

The chain employs TRBV10-2 and TRBJ2-7; 14 bases fit TRBD2. The CDR3 loop spans 17 amino acids. Germline-derived CDR1 and CDR2 are WSHSY and SAAADI. Trimming cost V 2 bases and J 0 bases; bases outside gene matches: 3. The CDR3 protein is CASSELGLAGASYEQYF. CDR3 bases: TGCGCCAGCAGTGAGCTGGGACTAGCGGGGGCCTCCTACGAGCAGTACTTC.

The gene calls are TRBV28 and TRBJ1-4, with D maybe TRBD1 (5 bases). V lost 2 bases to trimming and J lost 7 bases, with 14 bases between them. The CDR3 has 15 amino acids. Germline V lookup: CDR1 MDHEN, CDR2 SYDVKM. CDR3: CASSLGGAQSEKLFF. DNA of the CDR3: TGTGCCAGCAGTTTAGGCGGGGCTCAGAGTGAAAAACTGTTTTTT.

The rearrangement joins TRBV28 to TRBJ2-7, with D possibly TRBD1 on 5 matching bases. V was cut by 8 bases and J by 2 bases, with 10 bases left in between. Germline lookup yields CDR1 MDHEN and CDR2 SYDVKM. The CDR3 sequence is 12 residues long. The chain's CDR3 is CASETVPYEQYF. Here the CDR3 DNA reads TGTGCCAGCGAGACAGTCCCCTACGAGCAGTACTTC. The variable domain in full, completed from reference TRBV28 and TRBJ2-7, reads DVKVTQSSRYLVKRTGEKVFLECVQDMDHENMFWYRQDPGLGLRLIYFSYDVKMKEKGDIPEGYSVSREKKERFSLILESASTNQTSMYLCASETVPYEQYFGPGTRLTVT.

J is TRBJ2-7 and V is TRBV19; 11 bases align to TRBD2. CDR1 LNHDA and CDR2 SQIVND come from the germline V gene (reference sequence). J gave up 3 bases and V 3 bases, and 1 base lay outside the gene matches. This CDR3 region has 14 residues. DNA of the CDR3: TGTGCCAGTAGTATGGGACTAGCGGACTACGAGCAGTACTTC. Amino acid sequence: CASSMGLADYEQYF.

CDR3 in DNA: TGTGCCAGCAGTGAACTAGCGGGAGGTGGTAATGAGCAGTTCTTC. It translates to CASSELAGGGNEQFF. The V gene is TRBV6-1, the J gene TRBJ2-1; 11 nucleotides agree with TRBD2. The CDR3 spans 15 residues. Germline trimming cut 2 bases from V and 7 bases from J; bases unmatched to any gene: 4. CDR1 is MNHNS and CDR2 is SASEGT in the germline V gene.

This clone was seen a handful of times. The chain employs TRBV29-1 and TRBJ1-1; D remains unclear. Trimming removed 4 bases from V and 4 bases from J, with 13 bases in between. From germline, CDR1 is SQVTM and CDR2 ANQGSEA. CDR3 size: 13 residues. This chain's CDR3 is CSVAPLASTEAFF. The CDR3 nucleotides are TGCAGCGTTGCCCCTCTGGCTAGCACTGAAGCTTTCTTT.

The chain has TRBV28 and TRBJ1-1, with TRBD1 matching over 10 bases. Germline trimming cut 5 bases from V and 5 bases from J; bases unmatched to any gene: 8. This CDR3 contains 15 residues. Germline V gene data show CDR1 as MDHEN and CDR2 as SYDVKM. CDR3 region: CASSLRPGQGTEAFF. In DNA form, the CDR3 reads TGTGCCAGCAGTCTCCGTCCGGGACAGGGGACTGAAGCTTTCTTT.

V is TRBV7-3 and J is TRBJ2-7, with D possibly being TRBD2 (5 bases). Germline V gives CDR1 SGHTA, CDR2 FQGTGA. This CDR3 is 13 amino acids long. V was clipped by 3 bases and J by 6 bases, with 12 bases between them. The CDR3 loop reads CASSFTSSGEQYF. CDR3 DNA sequence: TGTGCCAGCAGCTTTACTAGTTCTGGCGAGCAGTACTTC.

The chain combines TRBV6-6 with TRBJ1-1; D possibly corresponds to TRBD1 (5 bases). Looked up from germline, CDR1 is MNHNY and CDR2 is SVGAGI (reference sequence). V gave up 7 bases and J gave up 2 bases, with 14 bases separating them. The CDR3 contains 14 residues. The CDR3 region is CASTRQPSNTEAFF. The CDR3 DNA is TGTGCCAGCACCAGACAGCCATCTAACACTGAAGCTTTCTTT.

V and J are TRBV6-6 and TRBJ2-7, with D perhaps TRBD1 (6 bases). The CDR3 has 14 residues. Germline V gene lookup returns CDR1 MNHNY and CDR2 SVGAGI (reference sequence). Trimming removed 5 bases at V and 0 bases at J, with 11 bases between. Written as DNA, the CDR3 is TGTGCCAGCAGTCCCCGGGACAACTCCTACGAGCAGTACTTC. Protein sequence: CASSPRDNSYEQYF.

The chain carries TRBV28 and TRBJ1-2; a weak D match, TRBD1 (5 bases). V lost 2 bases, J lost 6 bases, and 7 bases lay in between. From germline, CDR1 is MDHEN and CDR2 SYDVKM. CDR3 length equals 12 residues. CDR3 loop: CASSLVGDGYTF. In DNA, the CDR3 is TGTGCCAGCAGTTTAGTAGGGGATGGCTACACCTTC.

The rearrangement links TRBV9 to TRBJ1-5; 8 nucleotides match TRBD1. Per germline, CDR1 SGDLS and CDR2 YYNGEE. The CDR3 is made up of 15 amino acids. V shed 3 bases, J shed 3 bases, and the junction held 5 bases outside the gene matches. CDR3 sequence reads: CASSGGQGLNQPQHF. The CDR3, as DNA: TGTGCCAGCAGCGGTGGACAGGGCCTCAATCAGCCCCAGCATTTT.

V gene TRBV5-1 combines with J gene TRBJ2-1, with 12 bases fitting TRBD2. In germline, CDR1 is SGHRS, CDR2 YFSETQ. V dropped 3 bases and J dropped 7; count of bases not matched to a gene: 2. This CDR3 is built from 14 residues. CDR3 sequence (DNA): TGCGCCAGCAGCTCCGGGACTAGCGGGAATGAGCAGTTCTTC. Its protein product is CASSSGTSGNEQFF.

This rearrangement joins TRBV7-9 to TRBJ2-1; 7 bases agree with TRBD1. V shed 1 base and J 10 bases; nucleotides not matched to a gene: 10. There are 15 residues in the CDR3. Germline V gene lookup returns CDR1 SEHNR and CDR2 FQNEAQ (reference sequence). CDR3 DNA sequence: TGTGCCAGCAGCTTAGGACACCACAGGGGTGGGGAGCAGTTCTTC. Amino acids: CASSLGHHRGGEQFF.